The T cell receptor beta chain described here comes from a study of shared clonotypes between healthy human individuals. The CDR3 runs 14 residues. The J segment lost 11 bases and the V segment lost 0 bases, leaving 9 bases of the junction unmatched. Per germline, CDR1 SGHTA and CDR2 FQGTGA. Here immunoSEQ multiplex PCR was the method, and the copy in TCRdb shows in-frame clones only, minus some. The sample contains over a million clones, more than 75% of which appear only once. The material sequenced was memory CD4+ T cells from PBMCs. Subset denoted: CD45RA-negative fraction. This receptor was taken from a man aged 18-30 years in good health. Some clones in this sample may be carry-over from other donors' samples. This chain connects TRBV7-3 to TRBJ1-1; TRBD1 agrees at 7 bases. The CDR3 DNA reads as TGTGCCAGCAGCTTAACCGGGCAGGGGGATAGGGCTTTCTTT. Encoded protein: CASSLTGQGDRAFF.